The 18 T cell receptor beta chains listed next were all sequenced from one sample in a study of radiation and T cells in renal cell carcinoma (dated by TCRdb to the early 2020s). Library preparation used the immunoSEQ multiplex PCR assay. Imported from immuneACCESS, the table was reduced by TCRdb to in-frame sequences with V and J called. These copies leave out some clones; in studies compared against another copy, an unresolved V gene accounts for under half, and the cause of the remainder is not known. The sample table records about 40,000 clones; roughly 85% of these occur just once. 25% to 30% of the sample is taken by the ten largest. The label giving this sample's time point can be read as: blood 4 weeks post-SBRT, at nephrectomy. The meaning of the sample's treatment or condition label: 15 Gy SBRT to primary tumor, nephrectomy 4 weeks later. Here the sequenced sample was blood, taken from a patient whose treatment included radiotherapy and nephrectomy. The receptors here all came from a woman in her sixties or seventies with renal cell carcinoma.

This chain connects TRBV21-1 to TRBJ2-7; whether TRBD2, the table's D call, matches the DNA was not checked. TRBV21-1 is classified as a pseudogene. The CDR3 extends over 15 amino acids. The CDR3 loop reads CASSKAAGGPFEQYF. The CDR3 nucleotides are TGTGCCAGCAGCAAAGCGGCGGGAGGGCCATTCGAGCAGTACTTC.

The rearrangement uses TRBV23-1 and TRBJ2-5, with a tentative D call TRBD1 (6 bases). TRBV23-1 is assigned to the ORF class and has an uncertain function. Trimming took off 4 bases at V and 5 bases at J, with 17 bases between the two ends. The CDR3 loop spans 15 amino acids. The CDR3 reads CASSLPNRAGETQYF. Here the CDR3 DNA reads TGCGCCAGCAGTCTTCCCAACAGGGCTGGGGAGACCCAGTACTTC.

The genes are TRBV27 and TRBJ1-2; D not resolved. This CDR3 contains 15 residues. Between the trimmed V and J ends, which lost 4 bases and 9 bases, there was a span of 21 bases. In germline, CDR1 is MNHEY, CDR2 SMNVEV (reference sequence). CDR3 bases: TGTGCCAGCAGTTACGACCTGGGTGGAAGAAAGAGCTACACCTTC. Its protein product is CASSYDLGGRKSYTF.

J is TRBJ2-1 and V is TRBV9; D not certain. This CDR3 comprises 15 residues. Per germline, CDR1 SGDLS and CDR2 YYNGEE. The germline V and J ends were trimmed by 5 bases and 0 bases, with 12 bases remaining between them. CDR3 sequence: CASSPTRPSYNEQFF. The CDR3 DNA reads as TGTGCCAGCAGTCCTACCCGGCCCTCCTACAATGAGCAGTTCTTC. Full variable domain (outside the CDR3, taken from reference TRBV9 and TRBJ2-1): DSGVTQTPKHLITATGQRVTLRCSPRSGDLSVYWYQQSLDQGLQFLIQYYNGEERAKGNILERFSAQQFPDLHSELNLSSLELGDSALYFCASSPTRPSYNEQFFGPGTRLTVL.

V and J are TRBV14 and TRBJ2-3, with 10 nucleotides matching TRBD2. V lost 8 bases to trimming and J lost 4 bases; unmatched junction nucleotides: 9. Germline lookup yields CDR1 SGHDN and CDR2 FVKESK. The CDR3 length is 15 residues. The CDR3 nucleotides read TGTGCCAGCGCCTCTCTAGCGGGAGTACCAGATACGCAGTATTTT. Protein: CASASLAGVPDTQYF.

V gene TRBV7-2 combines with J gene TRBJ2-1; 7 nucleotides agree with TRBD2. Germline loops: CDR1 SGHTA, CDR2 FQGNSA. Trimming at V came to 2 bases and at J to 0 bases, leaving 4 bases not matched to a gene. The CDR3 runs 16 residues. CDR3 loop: CASSLLAEPSYNEQFF. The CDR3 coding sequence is TGTGCCAGCAGCTTACTAGCGGAACCCTCCTACAATGAGCAGTTCTTC. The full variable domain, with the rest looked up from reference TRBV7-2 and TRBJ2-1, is GAGVSQSPSNKVTEKGKDVELRCDPISGHTALYWYRQSLGQGLEFLIYFQGNSAPDKSGLPSDRFSAERTGGSVSTLTIQRTQQEDSAVYLCASSLLAEPSYNEQFFGPGTRLTVL.

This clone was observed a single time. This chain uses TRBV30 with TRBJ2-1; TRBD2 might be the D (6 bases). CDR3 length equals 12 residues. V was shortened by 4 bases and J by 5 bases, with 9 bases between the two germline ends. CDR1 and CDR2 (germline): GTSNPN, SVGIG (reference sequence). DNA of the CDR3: TGTGCCTGGACGGGGGAGAACAATGAGCAGTTCTTC. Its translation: CAWTGENNEQFF.

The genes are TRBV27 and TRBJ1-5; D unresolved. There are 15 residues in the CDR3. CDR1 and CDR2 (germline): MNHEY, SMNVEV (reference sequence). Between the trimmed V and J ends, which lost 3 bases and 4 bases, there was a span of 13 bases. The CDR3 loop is CASSLGDGVNQPQHF. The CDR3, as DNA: TGTGCCAGCAGTTTGGGCGACGGGGTGAATCAGCCCCAGCATTTT.

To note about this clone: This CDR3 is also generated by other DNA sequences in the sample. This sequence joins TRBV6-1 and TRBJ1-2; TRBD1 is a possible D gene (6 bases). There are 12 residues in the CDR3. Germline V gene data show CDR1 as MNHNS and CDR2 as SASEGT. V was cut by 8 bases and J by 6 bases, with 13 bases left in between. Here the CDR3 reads CASSPQGDGYTF. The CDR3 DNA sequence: TGTGCCAGCTCCCCACAGGGAGATGGCTACACCTTC.

The CDR3 DNA is TGTGCCAGCAGGGTCGGTAGGGCCCAGTACTTC. Translated: CASRVGRAQYF. The rearrangement uses TRBV6-5 and TRBJ2-5; D is unresolved. The CDR3 length is 11 residues. V shed 6 bases and J shed 9 bases, with 11 bases lying between them. Germline CDR1 and CDR2: MNHEY and SVGAGI.

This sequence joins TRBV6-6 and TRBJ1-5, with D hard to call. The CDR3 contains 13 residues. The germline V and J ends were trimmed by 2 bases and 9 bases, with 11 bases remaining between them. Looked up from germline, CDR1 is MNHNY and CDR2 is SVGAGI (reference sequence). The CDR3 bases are TGTGCCAGCAGTTACGCCCCCGTCCGGCCCCAGCATTTT. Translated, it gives CASSYAPVRPQHF.

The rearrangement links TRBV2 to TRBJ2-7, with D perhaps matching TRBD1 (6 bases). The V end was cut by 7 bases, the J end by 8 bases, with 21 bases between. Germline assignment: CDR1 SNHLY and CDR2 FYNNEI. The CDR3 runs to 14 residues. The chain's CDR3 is CASTSGQTILKQYF. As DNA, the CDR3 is TGTGCCAGCACTAGTGGACAGACCATTTTGAAGCAGTACTTC.

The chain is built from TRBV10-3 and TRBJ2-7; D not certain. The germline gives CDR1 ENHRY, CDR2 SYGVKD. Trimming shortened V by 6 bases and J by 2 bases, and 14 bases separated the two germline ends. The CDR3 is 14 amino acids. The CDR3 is CAIRDPSSPYEQYF. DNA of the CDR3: TGTGCCATCAGGGACCCTTCGAGCCCCTACGAGCAGTACTTC.

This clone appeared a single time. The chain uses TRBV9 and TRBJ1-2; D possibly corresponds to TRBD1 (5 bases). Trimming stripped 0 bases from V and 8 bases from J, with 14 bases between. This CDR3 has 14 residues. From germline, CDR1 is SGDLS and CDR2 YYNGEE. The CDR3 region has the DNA TGTGCCAGCAGCGTAGAGGTGGGGCTGGGAGGCTACACCTTC. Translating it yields CASSVEVGLGGYTF.

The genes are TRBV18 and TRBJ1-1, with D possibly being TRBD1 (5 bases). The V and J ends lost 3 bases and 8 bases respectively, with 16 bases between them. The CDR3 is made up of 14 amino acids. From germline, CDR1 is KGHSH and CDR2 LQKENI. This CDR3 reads CASSPSQGITEAFF. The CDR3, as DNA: TGTGCCAGCTCACCTTCGCAGGGTATAACGGAAGCTTTCTTT.

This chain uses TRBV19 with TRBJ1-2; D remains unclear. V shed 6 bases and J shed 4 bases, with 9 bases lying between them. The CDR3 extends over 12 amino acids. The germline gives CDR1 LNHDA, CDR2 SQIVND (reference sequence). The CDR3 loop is CASSTDLYGYTF. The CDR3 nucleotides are TGTGCCAGTAGCACGGACCTCTATGGCTACACCTTC.

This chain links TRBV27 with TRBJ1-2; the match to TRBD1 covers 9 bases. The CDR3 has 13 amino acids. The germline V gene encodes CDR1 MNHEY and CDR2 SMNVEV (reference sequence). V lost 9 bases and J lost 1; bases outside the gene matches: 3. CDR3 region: CASTGGNNYGYTF. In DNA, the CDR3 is TGTGCCAGTACAGGGGGCAATAACTATGGCTACACCTTC.

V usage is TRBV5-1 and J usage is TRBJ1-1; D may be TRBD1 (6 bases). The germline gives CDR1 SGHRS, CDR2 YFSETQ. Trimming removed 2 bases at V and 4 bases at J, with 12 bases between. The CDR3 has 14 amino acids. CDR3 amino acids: CASSFSGGGTEAFF. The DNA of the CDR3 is TGCGCCAGCAGCTTTAGTGGGGGCGGCACTGAAGCTTTCTTT.